The clone carrying this TCR beta chain has only a few counts. Its target is unknown. These data originate in a study of post-analysis software for immune sequencing data. Turning to the study itself: The cohort encompassed relapsing-remitting, secondary progressive and progressive-relapsing multiple sclerosis disease courses. General study points: Comparison with controls showed significantly lower normalized Chao1 diversity in multiple sclerosis patients. Patients used about five TRBV segments, including TRBV5-6, TRBV5-1 and TRBV20-1, more often than controls. Same-batch samples co-clustered strongly by F measure.

Incorporated into the TCR beta cDNA libraries were unique molecular identifiers, which served to reduce PCR and sequencing biases. cDNA molecules numbering about 470,000 came from roughly 0.93 to 9.6 million T cells. In TCRdb, the PCR reads were re-called with MiXCR into one record per CDR3 protein. The sample includes around 700,000 distinct CDR3 sequences, around 64% seen only once; the top ten take around 11%. Germline values: CDR1 PRHDT, CDR2 FYEKMQ (reference sequence). Trimming removed 5 bases from V and 4 bases from J, with 14 bases in between. This CDR3 has 14 residues. This sequence originates from a girl aged 2 to 9 with multiple sclerosis. Sequenced: blood. The chain is built from TRBV13 and TRBJ1-2; D unresolved. CDR3 amino acids: CASSPMTAAYGYTF. The DNA for the CDR3 is TGTGCCAGCAGCCCCATGACTGCGGCCTATGGCTACACCTTC.